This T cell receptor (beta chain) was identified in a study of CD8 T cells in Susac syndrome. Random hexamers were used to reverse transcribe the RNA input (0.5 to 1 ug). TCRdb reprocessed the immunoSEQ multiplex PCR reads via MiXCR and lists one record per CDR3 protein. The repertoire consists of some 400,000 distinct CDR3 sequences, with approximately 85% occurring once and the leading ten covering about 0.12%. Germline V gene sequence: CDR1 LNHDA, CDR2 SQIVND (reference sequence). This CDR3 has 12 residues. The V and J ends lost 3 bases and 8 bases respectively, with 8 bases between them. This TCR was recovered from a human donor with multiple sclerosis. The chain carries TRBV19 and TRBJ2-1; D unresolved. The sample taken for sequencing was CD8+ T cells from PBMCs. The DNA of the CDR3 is TGTGCCAGTAGTATCCCCGGTTATGAGCAGTTCTTC. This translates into CASSIPGYEQFF.